These 18 T cell receptor beta chains originate from one sample sequenced in a study of T cells in Graves' hyperthyroidism and ophthalmopathy. RNA transcripts provided the source from which TCR beta CDR3 regions were amplified. The primer set for the first-round RT-PCR of the TCR CDR3 was HTBI. TCRdb fed the multiplex PCR reads into MiXCR, producing one record per CDR3 protein. The sample lists about 710,000 distinct CDR3 sequences, about a sixth occurring once. Sequencing was carried out using blood. The receptor source for this set is a man younger than 35 with Graves' hyperthyroidism.

This clonotype has at least ten counts. V gene TRBV6-1 combines with J gene TRBJ1-5; 8 positions agree with TRBD1. The germline gives CDR1 MNHNS, CDR2 SASEGT. This CDR3 is built from 13 residues. The V and J ends lost 10 bases and 3 bases, in that order; junction bases with no gene match: 5. The CDR3 bases are TGTGCCATCGGACAGGGTTACAATCAGCCCCAGCATTTT. Translation: CAIGQGYNQPQHF.

As for this clonotype: A read error may be the cause here, since a much bigger clone is one base away. The chain carries TRBV6-5 and TRBJ2-1; D not resolved. V lost 0 bases and J 6 bases, leaving 6 bases between the germline ends. The germline CDR1 and CDR2 sequences are MNHEY and SVGAGI. The CDR3 totals 13 residues. In nucleotides, the CDR3 is TGTGCCAGCAGTTACTCGAAACCCAATGAGCAGTTCTTC. This encodes CASSYSKPNEQFF.

At least ten counts were recorded for this clonotype. This chain joins TRBV20-1 and TRBJ2-1; TRBD1 agrees at 7 bases. There are 15 residues in the CDR3. CDR1 is DFQATT and CDR2 is SNEGSKA in the germline V gene (reference sequence). The J segment lost 0 bases and the V segment lost 3 bases, leaving 5 bases of the junction unmatched. The CDR3 loop reads CSASGWDSSYNEQFF. The DNA for the CDR3 is TGCAGTGCTAGTGGGTGGGACAGCTCCTACAATGAGCAGTTCTTC.

At least ten counts were recorded for this clonotype. The rearrangement joins TRBV29-1 to TRBJ2-4, with D uncertain. Germline loops: CDR1 SQVTM, CDR2 ANQGSEA. This CDR3 spans 13 amino acids. V lost 0 bases and J lost 5, with 8 bases in between. This CDR3 reads CSVEDLAENIQYF. CDR3 coding DNA: TGCAGCGTTGAAGATCTGGCAGAAAACATTCAGTACTTC.

The sample holds a few counts of this clonotype. The chain is built from TRBV6-2 or TRBV6-3 and TRBJ2-2, with TRBD2 matching 12 bases. The CDR3 runs to 18 residues. The germline V gene encodes CDR1 MNHEY and CDR2 SVGEGT. Germline trimming cut 2 bases from V and 3 bases from J; bases unmatched to any gene: 7. CDR3 DNA sequence: TGTGCCAGCAGTTACGCGCTAGCGGGAGGGGTTGACACCGGGGAGCTGTTTTTT. Residues: CASSYALAGGVDTGELFF.

The V gene is TRBV12-3 or TRBV12-4, the J gene TRBJ1-4, with TRBD1 matching 7 bases. The CDR3 extends over 15 amino acids. V lost 1 base, J lost 4 bases, and 3 bases stayed unmatched. The CDR3, as DNA: TGTGCCAGCAGTTTAGGCAGGGGGAGTAATGAAAAACTGTTTTTT. Its protein is CASSLGRGSNEKLFF.

This clonotype was seen at least ten times. The rearrangement joins TRBV7-9 to TRBJ2-3, with D hard to call. The CDR3 has 15 amino acids. Trimming took off 1 base at V and 6 bases at J, with 14 bases between the two ends. CDR1 and CDR2 from the germline V gene are SEHNR and FQNEAQ (reference sequence). The CDR3 nucleotides read TGTGCCAGCAGCTTAGGGCTCGATGGAGCCGATACGCAGTATTTT. Translation: CASSLGLDGADTQYF.

V is TRBV30 and J is TRBJ1-1; D is perhaps TRBD1 (5 bases). The CDR3 runs 11 residues. The V end was cut by 2 bases, the J end by 8 bases, with 9 bases between. CDR1 GTSNPN and CDR2 SVGIG come from the germline V gene (reference sequence). The CDR3 bases are TGTGCCTGGAGTCTCGACAGCGAAGCTTTCTTT. Its translation is CAWSLDSEAFF.

The chain has TRBV18 and TRBJ2-7, with D perhaps matching TRBD2 (6 bases). Germline values: CDR1 KGHSH, CDR2 LQKENI. This CDR3 is 14 amino acids long. The germline V and J ends were trimmed by 2 bases and 1 base, with 9 bases remaining between them. CDR3 residues: CASSPAGLSYEQYF. The CDR3 DNA reads as TGTGCCAGCTCACCAGCGGGACTTTCCTACGAGCAGTACTTC. Supplemented by reference TRBV18 and TRBJ2-7, the full variable domain reads NAGVMQNPRHLVRRRGQEARLRCSPMKGHSHVYWYRQLPEEGLKFMVYLQKENIIDESGMPKERFSAEFPKEGPSILRIQQVVRGDSAAYFCASSPAGLSYEQYFGPGTRLTVT.

This clonotype was seen repeatedly, ten times or more. CDR3 protein: CASTPYTGNYEQYF. CDR3 DNA: TGTGCCAGCACTCCCTACACAGGGAACTACGAGCAGTACTTC. The chain recombines TRBV28 with TRBJ2-7; tentatively, D is TRBD1 (6 bases). Germline V gene lookup returns CDR1 MDHEN and CDR2 SYDVKM. V was clipped by 7 bases and J by 3 bases, with 16 bases between them. This CDR3 is built from 14 residues.

This clonotype has a count of ten or more. This rearrangement joins TRBV2 to TRBJ2-7; 8 positions agree with TRBD2. The germline CDR1 and CDR2 sequences are SNHLY and FYNNEI. J gave up 2 bases and V 6 bases, and 3 bases lay outside the gene matches. The CDR3 sequence is 13 residues long. The CDR3 loop is CASRAGVAYEQYF. CDR3 in DNA: TGTGCCAGCAGAGCGGGAGTTGCCTACGAGCAGTACTTC.

V and J are TRBV12-3 or TRBV12-4 and TRBJ2-2; TRBD1 matches at 7 bases. With 8 bases clipped from V and 1 base from J, the junction kept 13 bases outside the gene matches. The CDR3 is 17 residues long. CDR3 in amino acids: CASCLWGTDLNTGELFF. CDR3 in DNA: TGTGCCAGCTGCCTTTGGGGGACAGACTTGAACACCGGGGAGCTGTTTTTT.

This clonotype came up once. The chain couples TRBV2 to TRBJ2-1, with a weak D call TRBD2 (7 bases). The V gene's germline CDR1 is SNHLY and CDR2 FYNNEI. The CDR3 contains 13 residues. The ends were cut back, 7 bases at V and 5 bases at J, with 12 bases in the middle. CDR3 loop: CASNEGGHNEQFF. The CDR3 nucleotides read TGTGCCAGCAACGAGGGGGGGCACAATGAGCAGTTCTTC.

V and J are TRBV7-9 and TRBJ2-3, with a tentative D call TRBD2 (6 bases). The V and J ends lost 7 bases and 5 bases respectively, with 25 bases between them. In germline, CDR1 is SEHNR, CDR2 FQNEAQ (reference sequence). This CDR3 is built from 17 residues. CDR3 coding DNA: TGTGCCAGCACCCCGTCTAGCGAGCCCCTGCATGGAGATACGCAGTATTTT. Its protein is CASTPSSEPLHGDTQYF.

The gene calls are TRBV12-3 or TRBV12-4 and TRBJ1-4; TRBD1 aligns across 11 bases. With 6 bases clipped from V and 8 bases from J, the junction kept 8 bases outside the gene matches. The CDR3 is 15 amino acids. For the CDR3, the DNA is TGTGCCAGCAGGGCCTGGGACAGGGGGATAGAAAAACTGTTTTTT. This codes for CASRAWDRGIEKLFF.

The V call is TRBV19, the J call TRBJ2-1, with D hard to call. This CDR3 spans 14 amino acids. Trimming shortened V by 10 bases and J by 6 bases, and 19 bases separated the two germline ends. CDR1 is LNHDA, CDR2 SQIVND, per germline (reference sequence). The CDR3 sequence is CATRARAIPNEQFF. The CDR3, as DNA: TGTGCCACCCGGGCCAGAGCGATCCCCAATGAGCAGTTCTTC.

The rearrangement uses TRBV2 and TRBJ1-2; D is ambiguous. The CDR3 covers 12 residues. The V gene lost 0 bases and the J gene lost 8 bases, with 7 bases spanning the gap. Germline V lookup: CDR1 SNHLY, CDR2 FYNNEI. The CDR3 nucleotides are TGTGCCAGCAGTGAAGCAGGAGGGGGCTACACCTTC. This encodes CASSEAGGGYTF.

At least ten counts were recorded for this clonotype. V is TRBV12-3 or TRBV12-4 and J is TRBJ1-5; D gene ambiguous. Trimming cost V 4 bases and J 3 bases, with 19 bases left between them. CDR3 length equals 17 residues. In DNA, the CDR3 is TGTGCCAGCAGTTCCAAACCCCTGACAAGCAACAATCAGCCCCAGCATTTT. It specifies CASSSKPLTSNNQPQHF.